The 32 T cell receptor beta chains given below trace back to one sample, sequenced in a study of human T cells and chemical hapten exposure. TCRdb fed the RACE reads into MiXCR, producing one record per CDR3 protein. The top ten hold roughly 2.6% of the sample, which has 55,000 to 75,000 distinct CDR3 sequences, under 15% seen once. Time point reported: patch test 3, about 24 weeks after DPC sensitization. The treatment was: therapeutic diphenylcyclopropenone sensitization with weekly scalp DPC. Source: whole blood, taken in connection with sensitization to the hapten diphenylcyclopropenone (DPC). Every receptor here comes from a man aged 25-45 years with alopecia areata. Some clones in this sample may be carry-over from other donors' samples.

The DNA of the CDR3 is TGTGCCAGCAGCCAAGATCCCGAGCCCCGGGGGGGCCTCCACTTT. This sequence encodes CASSQDPEPRGGLHF. V and J are TRBV4-2 and TRBJ1-6, with a weak D call TRBD1 (5 bases). Trimming removed 0 bases from V and 15 bases from J, with 18 bases in between. The CDR3 is 15 residues long. The germline CDR1 and CDR2 sequences are LGHNA and YNFKEQ.

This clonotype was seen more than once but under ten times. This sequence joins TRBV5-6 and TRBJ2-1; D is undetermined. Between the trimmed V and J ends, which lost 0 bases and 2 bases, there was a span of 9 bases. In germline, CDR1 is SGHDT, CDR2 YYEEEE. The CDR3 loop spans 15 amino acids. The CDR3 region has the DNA TGTGCCAGCAGCTTGGTTCGGGCGACCTACAATGAGCAGTTCTTC. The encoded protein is CASSLVRATYNEQFF.

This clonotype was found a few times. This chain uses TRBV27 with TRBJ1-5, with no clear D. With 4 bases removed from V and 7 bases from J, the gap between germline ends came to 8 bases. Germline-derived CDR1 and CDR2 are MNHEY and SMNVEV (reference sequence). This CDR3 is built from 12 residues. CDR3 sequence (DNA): TGTGCCAGCAGTTCCAATGGACAGCCCCAGCATTTT. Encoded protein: CASSSNGQPQHF.

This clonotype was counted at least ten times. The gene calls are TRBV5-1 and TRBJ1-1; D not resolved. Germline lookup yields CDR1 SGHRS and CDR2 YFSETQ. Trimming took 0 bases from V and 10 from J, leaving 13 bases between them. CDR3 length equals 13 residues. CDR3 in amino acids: CASSLEPGSRAFF. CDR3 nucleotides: TGCGCCAGCAGCTTGGAACCCGGGTCTAGAGCTTTCTTT.

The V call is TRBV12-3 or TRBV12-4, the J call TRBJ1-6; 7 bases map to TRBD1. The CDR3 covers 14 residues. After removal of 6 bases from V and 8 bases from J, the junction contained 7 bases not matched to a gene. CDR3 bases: TGTGCCAGCAGCCCGGGGACAGTAGATTCACCCCTCCACTTT. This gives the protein CASSPGTVDSPLHF.

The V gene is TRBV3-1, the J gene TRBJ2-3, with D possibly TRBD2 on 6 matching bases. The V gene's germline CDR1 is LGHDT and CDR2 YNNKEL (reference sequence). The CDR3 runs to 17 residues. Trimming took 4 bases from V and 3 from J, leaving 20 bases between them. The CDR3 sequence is CASSRDVEGERTDTQYF. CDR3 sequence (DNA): TGTGCCAGCAGCCGTGACGTGGAGGGCGAAAGAACAGATACGCAGTATTTT.

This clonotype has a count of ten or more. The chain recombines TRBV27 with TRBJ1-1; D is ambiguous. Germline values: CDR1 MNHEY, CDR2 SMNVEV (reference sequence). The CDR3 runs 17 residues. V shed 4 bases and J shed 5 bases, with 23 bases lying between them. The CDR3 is CASSSSPGLFPRTEAFF. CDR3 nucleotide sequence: TGTGCCAGCAGTTCTTCTCCGGGTCTCTTCCCGCGGACTGAAGCTTTCTTT.

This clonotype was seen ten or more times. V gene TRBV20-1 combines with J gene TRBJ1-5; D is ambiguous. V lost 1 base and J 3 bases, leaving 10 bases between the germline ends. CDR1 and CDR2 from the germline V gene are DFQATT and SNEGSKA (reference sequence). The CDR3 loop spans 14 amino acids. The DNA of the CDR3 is TGCAGTGCTAGAGCACCGGCAGACAATCAGCCCCAGCATTTT. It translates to CSARAPADNQPQHF.

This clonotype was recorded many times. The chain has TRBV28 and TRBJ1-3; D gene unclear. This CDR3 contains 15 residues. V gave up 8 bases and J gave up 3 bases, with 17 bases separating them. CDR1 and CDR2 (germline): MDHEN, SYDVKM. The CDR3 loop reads CASEPAGSGGNTIYF. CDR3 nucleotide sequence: TGTGCCAGCGAACCGGCGGGGTCTGGTGGAAACACCATATATTTT.

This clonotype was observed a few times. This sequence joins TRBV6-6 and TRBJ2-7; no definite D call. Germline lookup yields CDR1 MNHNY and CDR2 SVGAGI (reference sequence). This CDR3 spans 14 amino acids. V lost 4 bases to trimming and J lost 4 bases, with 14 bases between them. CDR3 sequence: CASSSTRIEYEQYF. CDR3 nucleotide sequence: TGTGCCAGCAGTTCCACGAGGATTGAATACGAGCAGTACTTC.

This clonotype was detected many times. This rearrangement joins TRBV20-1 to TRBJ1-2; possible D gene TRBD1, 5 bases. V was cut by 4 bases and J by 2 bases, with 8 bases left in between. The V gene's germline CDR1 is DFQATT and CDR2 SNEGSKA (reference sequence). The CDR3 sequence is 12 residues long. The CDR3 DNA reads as TGCAGTGCTAATCCAGGGAACTATGGCTACACCTTC. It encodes CSANPGNYGYTF.

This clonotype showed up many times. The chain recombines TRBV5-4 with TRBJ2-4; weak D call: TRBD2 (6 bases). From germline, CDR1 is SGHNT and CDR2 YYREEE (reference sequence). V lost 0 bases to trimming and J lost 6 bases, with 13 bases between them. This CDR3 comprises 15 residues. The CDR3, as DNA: TGTGCCAGCAGCTTGGCCGAGACTAGACTAAACATTCAGTACTTC. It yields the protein CASSLAETRLNIQYF.

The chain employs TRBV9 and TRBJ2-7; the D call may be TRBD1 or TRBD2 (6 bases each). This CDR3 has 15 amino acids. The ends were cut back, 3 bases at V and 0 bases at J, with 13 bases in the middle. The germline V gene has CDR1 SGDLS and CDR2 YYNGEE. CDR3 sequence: CASSARGANSYEQYF. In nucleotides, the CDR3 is TGTGCCAGCAGCGCAAGGGGGGCGAACTCCTACGAGCAGTACTTC. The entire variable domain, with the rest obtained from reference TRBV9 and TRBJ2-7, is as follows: DSGVTQTPKHLITATGQRVTLRCSPRSGDLSVYWYQQSLDQGLQFLIQYYNGEERAKGNILERFSAQQFPDLHSELNLSSLELGDSALYFCASSARGANSYEQYFGPGTRLTVT.

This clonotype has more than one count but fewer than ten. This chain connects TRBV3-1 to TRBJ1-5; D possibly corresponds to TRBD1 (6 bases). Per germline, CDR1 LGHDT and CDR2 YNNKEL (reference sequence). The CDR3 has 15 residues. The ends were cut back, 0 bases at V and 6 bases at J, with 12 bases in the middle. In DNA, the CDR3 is TGTGCCAGCAGCCAAGATGGGGGGGCAGGTCAGCCCCAGCATTTT. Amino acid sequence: CASSQDGGAGQPQHF.

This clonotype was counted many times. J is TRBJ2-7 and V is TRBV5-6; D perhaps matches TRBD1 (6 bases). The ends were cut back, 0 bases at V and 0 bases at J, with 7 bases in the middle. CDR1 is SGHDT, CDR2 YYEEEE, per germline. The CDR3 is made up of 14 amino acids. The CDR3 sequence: CASSLVTGSYEQYF. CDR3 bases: TGTGCCAGCAGCTTGGTGACAGGCTCCTACGAGCAGTACTTC.

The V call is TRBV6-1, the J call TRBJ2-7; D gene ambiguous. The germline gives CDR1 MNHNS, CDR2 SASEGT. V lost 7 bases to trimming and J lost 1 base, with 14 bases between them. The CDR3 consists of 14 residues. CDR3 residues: CASTTQRRSYEQYF. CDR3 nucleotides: TGTGCCAGCACTACCCAGAGACGGTCCTACGAGCAGTACTTC.

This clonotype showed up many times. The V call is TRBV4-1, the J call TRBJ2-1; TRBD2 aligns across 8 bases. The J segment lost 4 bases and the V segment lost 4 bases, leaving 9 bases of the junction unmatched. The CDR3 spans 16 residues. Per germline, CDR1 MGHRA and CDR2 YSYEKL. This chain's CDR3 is CASSLGGTRGYNEQFF. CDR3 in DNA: TGCGCCAGCAGCCTAGGGGGGACTAGGGGGTACAATGAGCAGTTCTTC.

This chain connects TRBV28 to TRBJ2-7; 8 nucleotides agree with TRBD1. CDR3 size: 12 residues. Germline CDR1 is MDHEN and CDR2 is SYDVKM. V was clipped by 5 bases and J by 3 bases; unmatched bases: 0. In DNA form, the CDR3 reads TGTGCCAGCAGTGACAGGGGCTACGAGCAGTACTTC. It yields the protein CASSDRGYEQYF. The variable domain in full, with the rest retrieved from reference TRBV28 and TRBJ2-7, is DVKVTQSSRYLVKRTGEKVFLECVQDMDHENMFWYRQDPGLGLRLIYFSYDVKMKEKGDIPEGYSVSREKKERFSLILESASTNQTSMYLCASSDRGYEQYFGPGTRLTVT.

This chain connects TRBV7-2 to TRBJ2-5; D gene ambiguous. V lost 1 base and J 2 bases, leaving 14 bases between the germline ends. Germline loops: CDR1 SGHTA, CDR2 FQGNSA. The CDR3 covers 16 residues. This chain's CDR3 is CASSLGSPRRQETQYF. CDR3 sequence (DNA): TGTGCCAGCAGCTTAGGCTCCCCCCGACGGCAAGAGACCCAGTACTTC.

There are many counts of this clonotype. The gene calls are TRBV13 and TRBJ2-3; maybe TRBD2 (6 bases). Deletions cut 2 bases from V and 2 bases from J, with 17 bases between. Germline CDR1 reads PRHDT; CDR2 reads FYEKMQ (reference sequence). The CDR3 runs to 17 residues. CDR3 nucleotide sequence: TGTGCCAGCAGCTTATCGTCCTGGGGGGTCCCCACAGATACGCAGTATTTT. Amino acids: CASSLSSWGVPTDTQYF.

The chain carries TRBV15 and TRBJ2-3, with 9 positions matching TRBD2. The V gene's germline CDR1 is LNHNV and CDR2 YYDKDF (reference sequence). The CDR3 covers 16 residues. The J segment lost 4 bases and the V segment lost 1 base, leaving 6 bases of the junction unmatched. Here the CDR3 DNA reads TGTGCCACCAGCAGAGGTAGCGGGGGTGGGGCAGATACGCAGTATTTT. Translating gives CATSRGSGGGADTQYF. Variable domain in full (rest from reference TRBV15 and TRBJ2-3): DAMVIQNPRYQVTQFGKPVTLSCSQTLNHNVMYWYQQKSSQAPKLLFHYYDKDFNNEADTPDNFQSRRPNTSFCFLDIRSPGLGDTAMYLCATSRGSGGGADTQYFGPGTRLTVL.

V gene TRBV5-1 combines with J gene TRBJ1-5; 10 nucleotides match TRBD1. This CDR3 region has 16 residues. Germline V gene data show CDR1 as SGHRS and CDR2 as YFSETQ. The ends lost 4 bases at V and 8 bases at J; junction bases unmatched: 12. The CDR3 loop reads CASSQESRDRGEPQHF. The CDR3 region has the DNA TGCGCCAGCAGCCAAGAATCCCGGGACAGGGGTGAGCCCCAGCATTTT.

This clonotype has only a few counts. The CDR3 reads CASSLVPETQYF. The CDR3 DNA is TGTGCCAGCAGCTTAGTCCCCGAGACCCAGTACTTC. The chain uses TRBV7-2 and TRBJ2-5, with no clear D. This CDR3 has 12 amino acids. Per germline, CDR1 SGHTA and CDR2 FQGNSA. Trimming took off 1 base at V and 5 bases at J, with 5 bases between the two ends. Looking up the rest from reference TRBV7-2 and TRBJ2-5 gives the full variable domain: GAGVSQSPSNKVTEKGKDVELRCDPISGHTALYWYRQSLGQGLEFLIYFQGNSAPDKSGLPSDRFSAERTGGSVSTLTIQRTQQEDSAVYLCASSLVPETQYFGPGTRLLVL.

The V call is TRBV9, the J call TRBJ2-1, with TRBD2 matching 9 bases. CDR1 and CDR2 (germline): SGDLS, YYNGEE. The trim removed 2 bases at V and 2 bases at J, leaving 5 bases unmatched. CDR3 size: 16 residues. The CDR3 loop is CASSVSGGVAYNEQFF. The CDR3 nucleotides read TGTGCCAGCAGCGTTAGCGGGGGTGTAGCCTACAATGAGCAGTTCTTC.

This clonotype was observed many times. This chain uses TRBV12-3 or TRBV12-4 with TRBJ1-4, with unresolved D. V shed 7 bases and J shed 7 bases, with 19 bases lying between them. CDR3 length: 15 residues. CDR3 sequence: CASTTSIDRGEKLFF. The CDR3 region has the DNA TGTGCCAGCACCACTTCCATTGATCGGGGTGAAAAACTGTTTTTT.

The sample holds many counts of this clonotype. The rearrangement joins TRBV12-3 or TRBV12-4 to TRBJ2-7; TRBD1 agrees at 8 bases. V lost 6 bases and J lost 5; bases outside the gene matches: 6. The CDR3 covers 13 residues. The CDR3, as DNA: TGTGCCAGCAGCCTAAGGACAGGGAACGAGCAGTACTTC. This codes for CASSLRTGNEQYF.

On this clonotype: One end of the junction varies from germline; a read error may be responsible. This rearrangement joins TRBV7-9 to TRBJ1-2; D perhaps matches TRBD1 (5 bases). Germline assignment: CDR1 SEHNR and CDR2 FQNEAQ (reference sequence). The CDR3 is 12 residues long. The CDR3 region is CASSPQAASTRF. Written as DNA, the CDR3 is TGTGCCAGCAGCCCACAGGCAGCCTCCACCCGTTTC.

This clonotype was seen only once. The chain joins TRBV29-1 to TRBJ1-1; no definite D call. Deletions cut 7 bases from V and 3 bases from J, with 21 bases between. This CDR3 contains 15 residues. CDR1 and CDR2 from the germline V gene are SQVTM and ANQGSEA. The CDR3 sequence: CSARRLLILDTEAFF. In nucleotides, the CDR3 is TGCAGCGCTCGGAGGCTGTTGATTTTGGACACTGAAGCTTTCTTT.

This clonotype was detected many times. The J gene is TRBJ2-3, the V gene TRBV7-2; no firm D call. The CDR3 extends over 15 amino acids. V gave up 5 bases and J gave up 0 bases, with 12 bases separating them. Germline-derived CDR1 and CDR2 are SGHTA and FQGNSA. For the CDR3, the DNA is TGTGCCAGCAGCCGGTTGGAGTTCAGCACAGATACGCAGTATTTT. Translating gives CASSRLEFSTDTQYF.

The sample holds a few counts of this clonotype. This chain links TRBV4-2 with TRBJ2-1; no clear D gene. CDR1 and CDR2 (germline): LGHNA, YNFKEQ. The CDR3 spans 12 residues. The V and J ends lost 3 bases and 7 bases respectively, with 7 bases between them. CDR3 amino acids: CASSQVVNEQFF. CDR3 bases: TGTGCCAGCAGCCAGGTAGTGAATGAGCAGTTCTTC.

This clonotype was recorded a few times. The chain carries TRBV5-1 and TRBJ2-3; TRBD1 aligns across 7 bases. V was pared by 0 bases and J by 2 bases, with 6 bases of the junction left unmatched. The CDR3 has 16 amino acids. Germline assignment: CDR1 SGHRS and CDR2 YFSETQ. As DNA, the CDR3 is TGCGCCAGCAGCTTGGGTCGGGACAGATCCACAGATACGCAGTATTTT. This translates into CASSLGRDRSTDTQYF.

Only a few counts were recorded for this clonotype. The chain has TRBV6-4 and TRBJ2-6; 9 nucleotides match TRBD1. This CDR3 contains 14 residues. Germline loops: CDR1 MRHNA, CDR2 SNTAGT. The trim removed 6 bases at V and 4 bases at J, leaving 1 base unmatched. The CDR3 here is CASRQGAGANVLTF. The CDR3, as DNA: TGTGCCAGCAGACAGGGGGCCGGGGCCAACGTCCTGACTTTC.